This entry features one T cell receptor (beta chain) sequence. Per the original methods: Amplification of reference gene primers provided the estimated nucleated cell counts. Assay used: immunoSEQ multiplex PCR; TCRdb lists only in-frame clones, some missing. V, J and clone size derive from that table, while D and trimming were established from the DNA sequence. The top ten clones hold 11% of a sample with around 150,000 clones, roughly four fifths of them seen once. This record comes from a study of blood T cell repertoires in COVID-19. Study background: Both acute and convalescent COVID-19 samples were obtained from the United States, Italy and Spain. Sources were T cells, B-cell-depleted T cells, or PBMCs; the material itself was cDNA or gDNA.

V shed 2 bases and J 0 bases; nucleotides not matched to a gene: 8. The germline V gene encodes CDR1 MGHRA and CDR2 YSYEKL. This CDR3 has 17 amino acids. The chain is built from TRBV4-1 and TRBJ2-7; 9 nucleotides align to TRBD2. The clonotype originates from a man in his 60s with active or convalescent COVID-19. The material sequenced was peripheral blood. Here the CDR3 reads CASSQLAGLISSYEQYF. As DNA, the CDR3 is TGCGCCAGCAGCCAACTAGCGGGGTTGATCAGCTCCTACGAGCAGTACTTC.